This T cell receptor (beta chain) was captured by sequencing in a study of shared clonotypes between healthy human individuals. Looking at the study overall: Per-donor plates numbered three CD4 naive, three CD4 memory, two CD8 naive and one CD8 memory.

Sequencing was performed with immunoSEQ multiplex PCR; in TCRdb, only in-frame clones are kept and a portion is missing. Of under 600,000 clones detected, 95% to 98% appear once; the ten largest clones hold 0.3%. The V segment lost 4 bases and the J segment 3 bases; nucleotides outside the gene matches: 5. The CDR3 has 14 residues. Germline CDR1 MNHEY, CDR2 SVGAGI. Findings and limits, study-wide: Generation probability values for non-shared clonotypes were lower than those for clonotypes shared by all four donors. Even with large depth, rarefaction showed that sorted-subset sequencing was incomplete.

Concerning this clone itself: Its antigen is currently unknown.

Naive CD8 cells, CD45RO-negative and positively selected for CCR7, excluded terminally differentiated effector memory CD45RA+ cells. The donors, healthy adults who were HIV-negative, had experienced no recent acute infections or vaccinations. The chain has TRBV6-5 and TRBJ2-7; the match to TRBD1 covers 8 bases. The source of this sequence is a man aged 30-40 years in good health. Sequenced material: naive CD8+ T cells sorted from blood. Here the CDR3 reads CASSLSTGGYEQYF. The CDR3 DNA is TGTGCCAGCAGTTTGAGTACAGGGGGCTACGAGCAGTACTTC.